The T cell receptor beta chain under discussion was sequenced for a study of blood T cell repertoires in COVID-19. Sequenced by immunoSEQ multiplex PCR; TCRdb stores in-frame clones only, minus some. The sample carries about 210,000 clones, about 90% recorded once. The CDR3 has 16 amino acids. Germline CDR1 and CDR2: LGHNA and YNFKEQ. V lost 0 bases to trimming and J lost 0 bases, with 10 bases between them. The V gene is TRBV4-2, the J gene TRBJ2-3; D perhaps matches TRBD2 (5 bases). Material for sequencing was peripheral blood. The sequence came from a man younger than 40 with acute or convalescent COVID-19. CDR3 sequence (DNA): TGTGCCAGCAGCCAAGATCGCGGGCCGAGCACAGATACGCAGTATTTT. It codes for CASSQDRGPSTDTQYF.